The entry that follows covers one T cell receptor beta chain sequence. Antigen: not known. PCR was performed a second time for about 6 to 12 cycles using a sample-barcoded 5' primer and a J-beta primer mix. TCRdb independently ran MiXCR on the 5' RACE reads; one entry per CDR3 protein. Found here are 1.4 million or so distinct CDR3 sequences, approximately 43% of them singletons; the top ten hold under 5%. This sample is drawn from a study of blood T cells in healthy people across ages. Study background: About one barcoded beta molecule per two T cells was the capture yield of template switching.

Study observations and caveats: TCR beta diversity per million T cells fell roughly linearly with age.

V was clipped by 3 bases and J by 2 bases; unmatched bases: 3. This CDR3 comprises 14 residues. Germline CDR1 is MNHEY and CDR2 is SVGAGI. The chain recombines TRBV6-5 with TRBJ2-5, with TRBD1 identical over 7 bases. The receptor was derived from a woman between 18 and 29 years old in good health. The sample consisted of blood. The CDR3 region is CASSYGDSQETQYF. CDR3 in DNA: TGTGCCAGCAGTTATGGGGACAGTCAAGAGACCCAGTACTTC.